This T cell receptor beta chain was identified during a study of cytomegalovirus exposure and HLA in healthy donors. The study's findings and limits: One variant, a missense change in DCLRE1C, was linked in a later analysis to TCR beta V- and J-gene trimming.

It was with 60 Vbeta and 13 Jbeta primers that the PCR ran. Here immunoSEQ multiplex PCR was the method, and the copy in TCRdb shows in-frame clones only, minus some. Of 100,000 to 150,000 clones in the sample, 81% were seen once. Details on this clone: Its antigen remains unidentified.

Material for sequencing was PBMCs. This TCR derives from a woman in her 40s in good health and CMV-seronegative.

CDR3 in amino acids: CSSTSGYTDTQYF. DNA of the CDR3: TGCAGCTCGACTAGCGGGTACACAGATACGCAGTATTTT. J is TRBJ2-3 and V is TRBV29-1; 10 bases fit TRBD2. Germline-derived CDR1 and CDR2 are SQVTM and ANQGSEA. This CDR3 is 13 amino acids long. J was trimmed by 2 bases and V by 8 bases; bases with no gene match: 4.